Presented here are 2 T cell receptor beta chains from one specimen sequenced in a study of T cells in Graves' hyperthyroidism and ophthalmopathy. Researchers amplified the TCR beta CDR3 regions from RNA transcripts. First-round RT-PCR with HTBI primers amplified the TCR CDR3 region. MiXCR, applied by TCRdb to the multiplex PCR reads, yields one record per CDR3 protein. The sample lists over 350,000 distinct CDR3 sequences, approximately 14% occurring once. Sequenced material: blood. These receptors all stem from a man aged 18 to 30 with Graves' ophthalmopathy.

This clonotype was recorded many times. CDR3 residues: CASSGAGEGNEQFF. CDR3 nucleotides: TGTGCCAGCAGTGGGGCGGGAGAGGGCAATGAGCAGTTCTTC. The rearrangement joins TRBV11-2 to TRBJ2-1; TRBD2 matches 7 bases. Germline V gene data show CDR1 as SGHAT and CDR2 as FQNNGV. Trimming at V came to 6 bases and at J to 6 bases, leaving 8 bases not matched to a gene. CDR3 length: 14 residues.

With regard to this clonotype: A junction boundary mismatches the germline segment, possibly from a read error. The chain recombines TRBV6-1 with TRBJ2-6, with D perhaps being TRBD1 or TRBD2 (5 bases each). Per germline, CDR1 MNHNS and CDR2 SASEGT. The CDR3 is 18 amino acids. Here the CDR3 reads CASSNYRDLSSGANVPTF. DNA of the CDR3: TGTGCCAGCAGTAACTACCGGGACCTGAGCTCTGGGGCCAACGTCCCGACTTTC.